The rows below give T cell receptor beta chains drawn from one sample of a study of STAT5B mutations in CD4+ large granular lymphocyte leukemia. Sequenced by immunoSEQ multiplex PCR; TCRdb stores in-frame clones only, minus some. The sample consists of approximately 24,000 clones, approximately 75% of them appearing once. The sequenced sample was CD4+ T cells from blood buffy coats. The receptors were gathered from a human donor in good health. Both conserved end residues are part of each CDR3. The order of the fields is clone size, V gene, D gene, J gene, CDR3 protein, CDR3 DNA. The D gene is left open where the match is weak. Expanded clones are given a class, and other clones once, few, many or no size at all.

>NA|TRBV29-1|TRBD1|TRBJ2-7
CSVELGKTGGREQYF
TGCAGCGTCGAATTAGGGAAAACAGGGGGGCGCGAGCAGTACTTC
>NA|TRBV5-1|NA|TRBJ2-2
CASSRALNTGELFF
TGCGCCAGCAGCCGGGCCTTGAACACCGGGGAGCTGTTTTTT
>NA|TRBV6-1|NA|TRBJ2-7
CASSEVRGTYEQYF
TGTGCCAGCAGTGAAGTGAGGGGTACCTACGAGCAGTACTTC
>NA|TRBV25-1|NA|TRBJ1-1
CASSAYPGTPVEAFF
TGTGCCAGCAGTGCCTACCCCGGGACACCCGTCGAAGCTTTCTTT
>NA|TRBV9|TRBD2|TRBJ2-2
CASSQTRTSGAWGELFF
TGTGCCAGCAGCCAAACCCGGACTAGCGGGGCGTGGGGGGAGCTGTTTTTT
>once|TRBV20-1|NA|TRBJ1-2
CSADRAANTF
TGCAGTGCTGACCGCGCGGCGAACACCTTC
>NA|TRBV27|NA|TRBJ1-5
CASSRVSNQPQHF
TGTGCCAGCAGTAGGGTGAGCAATCAGCCCCAGCATTTT
>NA|TRBV7-2|NA|TRBJ2-5
CASSSQETQYF
TGTGCCAGCAGCTCCCAAGAGACCCAGTACTTC
>NA|TRBV7-8|TRBD1|TRBJ1-5
CASSLGRGQPQHF
TGTGCCAGCAGCTTAGGCAGGGGGCAGCCCCAGCATTTT
>NA|TRBV7-8|NA|TRBJ1-6
CASSLEPGNSPLHF
TGTGCCAGCAGCTTAGAACCGGGTAATTCACCCCTCCACTTT
>few|TRBV6-5|NA|TRBJ1-6
CASTNGGRGSPLHF
TGTGCCAGCACCAACGGGGGCAGGGGTTCACCCCTCCACTTT
>few|TRBV19|NA|TRBJ1-1
CASQGRRVSEAFF
TGTGCCAGCCAGGGGCGCCGGGTATCAGAAGCTTTCTTT
>NA|TRBV29-1|NA|TRBJ1-6
CSVSWSPLHF
TGCAGCGTTAGTTGGTCACCCCTCCACTTT
>few|TRBV6-1|NA|TRBJ1-5
CASSVVGGTNQPQHF
TGTGCCAGCAGCGTGGTGGGGGGAACTAATCAGCCCCAGCATTTT
>few|TRBV28|TRBD1|TRBJ1-1
CASSYRGRGNTEAFF
TGTGCCAGCAGTTACAGGGGCAGGGGAAACACTGAAGCTTTCTTT
>NA|TRBV19|TRBD1|TRBJ1-2
CASSIRTGGAGYTF
TGTGCCAGTAGTATCCGGACAGGGGGAGCTGGCTACACCTTC
>NA|TRBV28|NA|TRBJ2-1
CASKGQGRDEQFF
TGTGCCAGCAAGGGGCAGGGAAGGGATGAGCAGTTCTTC
>NA|TRBV28|NA|TRBJ1-5
CASSLYKESNQPQHF
TGTGCCAGCAGTTTATATAAGGAGAGCAATCAGCCCCAGCATTTT
>NA|TRBV9|NA|TRBJ2-5
CASSLMGGTQETQYF
TGTGCCAGCAGCCTGATGGGCGGAACCCAAGAGACCCAGTACTTC
>NA|TRBV6-1|TRBD1|TRBJ1-2
CATSLGQGGGYTF
TGTGCCACCTCTTTGGGACAGGGAGGAGGCTACACCTTC
>NA|TRBV28|TRBD1|TRBJ1-2
CASRAGGDYGYTF
TGTGCCAGCCGGGCAGGGGGTGACTATGGCTACACCTTC
>NA|TRBV6-5|NA|TRBJ2-2
CASSRLTIYTGELFF
TGTGCCAGCAGTAGGCTAACGATCTACACCGGGGAGCTGTTTTTT
>NA|TRBV5-1|NA|TRBJ2-6
CASSLAGLGSGANVLTF
TGCGCCAGCAGCTTGGCGGGACTCGGCTCTGGGGCCAACGTCCTGACTTTC
>once|TRBV4-3|TRBD2|TRBJ2-7
CASSQGLAGVEQYF
TGCGCCAGCAGCCAAGGGCTAGCGGGGGTCGAGCAGTACTTC
>NA|TRBV11-3|NA|TRBJ2-3
CASSSESTDTQYF
TGTGCCAGCAGCTCTGAGAGCACAGATACGCAGTATTTT
>NA|TRBV19|NA|TRBJ1-6
CASSIERNSPLHF
TGTGCCAGTAGTATAGAAAGGAATTCACCCCTCCACTTT
>NA|TRBV11-3|NA|TRBJ2-7
CASSSRPLSYEQYF
TGTGCCAGCAGCTCTAGGCCCCTCTCCTACGAGCAGTACTTC
>NA|TRBV6-5|NA|TRBJ1-2
CASSSTLQGSKYGYTF
TGTGCCAGCAGTTCCACCTTACAGGGAAGTAAATATGGCTACACCTTC
>few|TRBV2|TRBD2|TRBJ2-7
CASSVGGGSYEQYF
TGTGCCAGCAGTGTCGGCGGGGGCTCCTACGAGCAGTACTTC
>NA|TRBV7-2|NA|TRBJ1-1
CASSSGVGPGDTEAFF
TGTGCCAGCAGCTCCGGTGTCGGCCCAGGGGACACTGAAGCTTTCTTT
>NA|TRBV19|NA|TRBJ2-2
CASSIFGGMNTGELFF
TGTGCCAGTAGTATCTTTGGGGGAATGAACACCGGGGAGCTGTTTTTT
>NA|TRBV30|TRBD2|TRBJ2-5
CAWSAQRGGSETQYF
TGTGCCTGGAGTGCCCAGCGGGGGGGCTCAGAGACCCAGTACTTC
>NA|TRBV28|NA|TRBJ2-7
CASSGALVYEQYF
TGTGCCAGCAGTGGTGCCCTAGTCTACGAGCAGTACTTC
>NA|TRBV11-1|NA|TRBJ1-2
CASSSDGLYGYTF
TGTGCCAGCAGCTCGGACGGACTCTATGGCTACACCTTC
>NA|TRBV7-2|TRBD2|TRBJ2-3
CASSSSGSTDTRYF
TGTGCCAGCAGCTCTAGCGGGAGCACAGATACGCGGTATTTT
>NA|TRBV18|TRBD1|TRBJ1-2
CASSPGTGGFYGYTF
TGTGCCAGCTCACCCGGGACAGGGGGTTTCTATGGCTACACCTTC
>NA|TRBV9|TRBD2|TRBJ2-5
CASSVAASGGLQETQYF
TGTGCCAGCAGCGTAGCAGCTAGCGGGGGGCTTCAAGAGACCCAGTACTTC